The clone carrying this TCR beta chain was observed at least ten times. TCRdb independently ran MiXCR on the PCR reads; one entry per CDR3 protein. The sample contains 85,000 to 95,000 distinct CDR3 sequences, over 15% of which appear only once. The germline gives CDR1 SNHLY, CDR2 FYNNEI. With 4 bases removed from V and 7 bases from J, the gap between germline ends came to 13 bases. The CDR3 has 13 amino acids. This specimen comes from a study of molecular identifiers for immune sequencing clone quantification. The source is a human donor in good health. Some libraries in this study had Jurkat cell RNA spiked in. This chain connects TRBV2 to TRBJ1-1, with a weak D call TRBD1 (5 bases). Sequencing was done on a sample of naive CD8+ T cells from blood, with Jurkat cell RNA spiked in. As for subset: FACS-sorted CD8+CD4-CCR7+CD45RA+ naive T cells. CDR3 DNA: TGTGCCAGCAGTGGGGGTAGGGGCCGTGAAGCTTTCTTT. Its protein is CASSGGRGREAFF.